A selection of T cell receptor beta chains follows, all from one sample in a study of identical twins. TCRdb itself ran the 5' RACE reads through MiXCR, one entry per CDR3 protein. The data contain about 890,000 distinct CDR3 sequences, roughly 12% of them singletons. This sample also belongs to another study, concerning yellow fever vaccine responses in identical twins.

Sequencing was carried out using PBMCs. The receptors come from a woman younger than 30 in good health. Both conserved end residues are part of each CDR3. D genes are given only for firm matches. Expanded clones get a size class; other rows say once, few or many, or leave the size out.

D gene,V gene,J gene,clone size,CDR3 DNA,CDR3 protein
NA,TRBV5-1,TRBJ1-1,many,TGCGCCAGCAGCTTGGTAGGTCGGCGGAACACTGAAGCTTTCTTT,CASSLVGRRNTEAFF
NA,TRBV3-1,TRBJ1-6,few,TGTGCCAGCAGCCTCTGGGCGGCAGGGGATGAATCACCCCTCCACTTT,CASSLWAAGDESPLHF
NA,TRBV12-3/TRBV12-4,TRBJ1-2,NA,TGTGCCAGCACCTCACATCGGAACTATGGCTACACCTTC,CASTSHRNYGYTF
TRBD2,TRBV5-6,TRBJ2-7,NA,TGTGCCAGCAGCGGGGGGGACCGCTCCTACGAGCAGTACTTC,CASSGGDRSYEQYF
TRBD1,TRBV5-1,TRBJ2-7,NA,TGCGCCAGCAGCTTACCTCTGGGACAGGCTTTGTACGAGCAGTACTTC,CASSLPLGQALYEQYF
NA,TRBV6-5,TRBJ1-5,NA,TGTGCCAGCAGTTACTTGGCGCGCCCGGGACCGGGGCAGCCCCAGCATTTT,CASSYLARPGPGQPQHF
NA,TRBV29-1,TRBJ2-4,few,TGCAGCGCCCAGGCCGCGAGCAGTGACATTCAGTACTTC,CSAQAASSDIQYF
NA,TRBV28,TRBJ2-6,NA,TGTGCCAGCAGTTTTGGGTTGAGGAGGGCAGCTAAGTCTGGGGCCAACGTCCTGACTTTC,CASSFGLRRAAKSGANVLTF
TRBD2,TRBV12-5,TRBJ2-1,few,TGTGCTAGTGGCGAACTAGCGGGAAACGATGTACAGTTCTTC,CASGELAGNDVQFF
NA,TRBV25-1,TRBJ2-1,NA,TGTGCCAGCAATACACAGGGCGCTGAGCAGTTCTTC,CASNTQGAEQFF
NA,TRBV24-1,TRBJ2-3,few,TGTGCCACCAGTGATCCCGCAGTGGATACGCAGTATTTT,CATSDPAVDTQYF
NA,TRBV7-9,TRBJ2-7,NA,TGTGCCAGCAGCTTGAAGGGGGGCGGCGAGCAGTACTTC,CASSLKGGGEQYF
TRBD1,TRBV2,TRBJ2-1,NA,TGTGCCACAAGGACAGGGATCTACAATGAGCAGTTCTTC,CATRTGIYNEQFF
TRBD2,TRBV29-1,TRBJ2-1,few,TGCAGGGGGGGTAGCGGGAGAGGTGAGCAGTTCTTC,CRGGSGRGEQFF
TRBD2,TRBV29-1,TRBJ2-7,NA,TGCAGCGTCGAAGACGGGAGGGGGAGCGACGAGCAGTACTTC,CSVEDGRGSDEQYF
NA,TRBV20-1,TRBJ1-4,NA,TGCAGTGCTAGAGAGGGGGGGTATGAAAAACTGTTTTTT,CSAREGGYEKLFF
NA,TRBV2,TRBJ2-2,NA,TGTGCCAGCAGTGACATAGCCCTAACCGGGGAGCTGTTTTTT,CASSDIALTGELFF
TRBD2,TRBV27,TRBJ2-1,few,TGTGCCAGCAGTCCGATCGGACTAGCGGGAGGCTCCTACAATGAGCAGTTCTTC,CASSPIGLAGGSYNEQFF
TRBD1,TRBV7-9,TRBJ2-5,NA,TGTGCCAGCAGCCCGAGACAGGGGGATCGAGAGACCCAGTACTTC,CASSPRQGDRETQYF
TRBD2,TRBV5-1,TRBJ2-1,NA,TGCGCCACCCAGACTAGCGGGGGCCCCAATGAGCAGTTCTTC,CATQTSGGPNEQFF
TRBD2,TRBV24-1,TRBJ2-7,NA,TGTGCCACCGGTGTAGAGCGGGGATCCTACGAGCAGTACTTC,CATGVERGSYEQYF
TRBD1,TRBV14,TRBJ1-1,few,TGTGCCAGCAGCCACTCCTACAGGGGCGGCACTGAAGCTTTCTTT,CASSHSYRGGTEAFF
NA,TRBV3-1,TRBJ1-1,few,TGTGCCAGCAGCCGTTTGACAGCGAAAGATGAAGCTTTCTTT,CASSRLTAKDEAFF
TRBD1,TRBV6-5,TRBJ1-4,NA,TGTGCCAGCAGTTTCTCTATACGACAGGGGATGGATGGTGAAAAACTGTTTTTT,CASSFSIRQGMDGEKLFF
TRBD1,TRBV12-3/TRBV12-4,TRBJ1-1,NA,TGTGCCAGCAGTTTACCACAGGGGCCTGAAGCTTTCTTT,CASSLPQGPEAFF
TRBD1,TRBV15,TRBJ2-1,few,TGTGCCACCAGCAGAGGGACAGGGGGCCGGGTAGAGCAGTTCTTC,CATSRGTGGRVEQFF
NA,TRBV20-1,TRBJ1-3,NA,TGCAGTGCTAGCCAGGACGGAAACACCATATATTTT,CSASQDGNTIYF
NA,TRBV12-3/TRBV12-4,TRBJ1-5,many,TGTGCCAGCGGTGTTGGCAATCAGCCCCAGCATTTT,CASGVGNQPQHF
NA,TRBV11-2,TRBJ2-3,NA,TGTGCCAGCAGCTTCAGTGATACAGATACGCAGTATTTT,CASSFSDTDTQYF
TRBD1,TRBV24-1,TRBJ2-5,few,TGTGCCACCAGTGAAGGACAGGGGGTTGGGGAGACCCAGTACTTC,CATSEGQGVGETQYF
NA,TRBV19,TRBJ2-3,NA,TGTGCCAGTAGTAGGGAGACCCGCACAGATACGCAGTATTTT,CASSRETRTDTQYF
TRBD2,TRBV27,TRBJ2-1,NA,TGTGCCAGCAGTTTTACCCTTCTAGCGGCCCTCGGGGATGAGCAGTTCTTC,CASSFTLLAALGDEQFF
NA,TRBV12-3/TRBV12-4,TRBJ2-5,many,TGTGCCAGCAGTTTAAGGGAGGTGGAGACCCAGTACTTC,CASSLREVETQYF
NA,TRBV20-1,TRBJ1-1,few,TGCAGTGCTAGACAGGTCCCGAACACTGAAGCTTTCTTT,CSARQVPNTEAFF
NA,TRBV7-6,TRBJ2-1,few,TGTGCCAGCAGCTTACTGGACTCGAGCTCCTACAATGAGCAGTTCTTC,CASSLLDSSSYNEQFF
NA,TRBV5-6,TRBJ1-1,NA,TGTGCCAGCAGCCTGGGGAAAGAAGCTTTCTTT,CASSLGKEAFF
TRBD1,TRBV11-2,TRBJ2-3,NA,TGTGCCAGCAGCGTAGGGGGGACAGGGCTTGCAGATACGCAGTATTTT,CASSVGGTGLADTQYF
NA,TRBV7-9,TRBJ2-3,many,TGTGCCAGCAGCTATACATCAGATACGCAGTATTTT,CASSYTSDTQYF
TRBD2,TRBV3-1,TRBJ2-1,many,TGTGCCAGCAGCTCTCGACTAGCTGGGAACAATGAGCAGTTCTTC,CASSSRLAGNNEQFF
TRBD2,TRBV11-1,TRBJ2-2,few,TGTGCCAGCAGGCGTACTAGCGGGAGTTACACCGGGGAGCTGTTTTTT,CASRRTSGSYTGELFF
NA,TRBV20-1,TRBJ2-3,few,TGCAGTGCTAGGCCGGCGGAGCCTTATGGAGATACGCAGTATTTT,CSARPAEPYGDTQYF
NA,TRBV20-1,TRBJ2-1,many,TGCAGTGCTAGAGATAGGTTTAATGGTAGATACAATGAGCAGTTCTTC,CSARDRFNGRYNEQFF
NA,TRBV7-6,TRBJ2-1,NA,TGTGCCAGCAGCTATTACAGGGGAGGCAATGAGCAGTTCTTC,CASSYYRGGNEQFF
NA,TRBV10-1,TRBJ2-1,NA,TGCGCCAGCAGTGAGGGACGGGGTAGCTCCTACAATGAGCAGTTCTTC,CASSEGRGSSYNEQFF
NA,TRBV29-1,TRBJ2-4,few,TGCAGCGTTGAAGACCCTCACAGCCTAATTCAGTACTTC,CSVEDPHSLIQYF
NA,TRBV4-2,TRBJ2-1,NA,TGTGCCAGCAGCCAAGAATATGAGCAGTTCTTC,CASSQEYEQFF
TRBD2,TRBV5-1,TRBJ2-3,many,TGCGCCAGCAGCTTGTTCGGCGGACTAGCGGGAGGCAAGGATACGCAGTATTTT,CASSLFGGLAGGKDTQYF
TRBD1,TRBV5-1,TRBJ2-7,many,TGCGCCAGCAGCCCCGGGACAGAGACCTACGAGCAGTACTTC,CASSPGTETYEQYF
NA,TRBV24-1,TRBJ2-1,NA,TGTGCCACCAGTGATCAGGGGTTTTGGGGGGCCAATGAGCAGTTCTTC,CATSDQGFWGANEQFF
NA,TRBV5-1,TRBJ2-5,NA,TGCGCCAGCAGCTTGGCCGGCAGGGCGAGCGTAGAGACCCAGTACTTC,CASSLAGRASVETQYF
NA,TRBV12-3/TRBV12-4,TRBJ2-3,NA,TGTGCCAGCAGTCTCTGGGGCCACACAGATACGCAGTATTTT,CASSLWGHTDTQYF
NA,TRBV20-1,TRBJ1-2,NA,TGCAGTGCTAGAAGGACGGAGGACTTCTATGGCTACACCTTC,CSARRTEDFYGYTF
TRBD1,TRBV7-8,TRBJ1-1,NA,TGTGCCAGCAGCTTTGGAGGGGGCAAGGGCACTGAAGCTTTCTTT,CASSFGGGKGTEAFF
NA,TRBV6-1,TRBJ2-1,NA,TGTGCCAGCAGCCCGGACAGGGTGGGGAGGGTTGAGCAGTTCTTC,CASSPDRVGRVEQFF
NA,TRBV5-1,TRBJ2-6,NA,TGCGCCAGCAGCCCCCCGAGGGCTGGGGCCAACGTCCTGACTTTC,CASSPPRAGANVLTF
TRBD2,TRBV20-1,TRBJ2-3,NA,TGCAGTGCCTCCAAGGGACTAGCGGGGTTTACTAGCACAGATACGCAGTATTTT,CSASKGLAGFTSTDTQYF
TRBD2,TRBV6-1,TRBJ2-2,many,TGTGCCAGCAGAAGGACTAGCGGGAGGGCCTGGACCGGGGAGCTGTTTTTT,CASRRTSGRAWTGELFF
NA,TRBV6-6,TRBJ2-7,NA,TGTGCCAGCAGAGACAACTACGAGCAGTACTTC,CASRDNYEQYF
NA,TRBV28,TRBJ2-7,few,TGTGCCAGCAGTCAAGTTAAGCAGTACTTC,CASSQVKQYF